This T cell receptor beta chain was profiled in a study of T cell responses to AZD1222 COVID-19 vaccine. Whether given at about 4 or about 12 weeks, second doses were pooled. Here immunoSEQ multiplex PCR was the method, and the copy in TCRdb shows in-frame clones only, minus some. The table has just under 90,000 clones, 70% to 90% seen once. Findings and limits, study-wide: Seropositive at baseline were only a handful of AZD1222 recipients.

Trimming cost V 3 bases and J 9 bases; bases outside gene matches: 2. CDR1 and CDR2 (germline): MGHRA, YSYEKL. The CDR3 length is 13 residues. Worth noting for this clone: Its antigen remains unidentified.

The chain combines TRBV4-1 with TRBJ2-3, with 11 bases identical to TRBD2. This TCR came from an adult who received the AZD1222 COVID-19 vaccine. The sequencing used peripheral blood, collected 28 days after the second AZD1222 dose. The CDR3 DNA follows: TGCGCCAGCAGCCACTTAGCGGGGGGGACGCAGTATTTT. Its translation is CASSHLAGGTQYF.